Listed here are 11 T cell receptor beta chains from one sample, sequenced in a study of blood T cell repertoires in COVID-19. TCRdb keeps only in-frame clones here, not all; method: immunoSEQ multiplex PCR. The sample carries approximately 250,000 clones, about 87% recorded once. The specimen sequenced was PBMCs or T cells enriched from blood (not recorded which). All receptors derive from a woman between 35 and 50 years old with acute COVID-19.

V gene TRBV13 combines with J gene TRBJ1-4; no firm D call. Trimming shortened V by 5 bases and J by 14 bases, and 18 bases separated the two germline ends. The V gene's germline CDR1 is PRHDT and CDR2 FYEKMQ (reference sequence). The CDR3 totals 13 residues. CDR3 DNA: TGTGCCAGCAGCGTAACCCCGACAACCCAGCTGTTTTTT. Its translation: CASSVTPTTQLFF.

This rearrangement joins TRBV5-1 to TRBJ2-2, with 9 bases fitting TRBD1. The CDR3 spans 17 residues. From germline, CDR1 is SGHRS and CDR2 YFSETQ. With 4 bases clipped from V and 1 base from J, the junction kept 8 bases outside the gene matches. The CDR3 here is CASSPTPDRGNTGELFF. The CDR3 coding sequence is TGCGCCAGCAGCCCAACACCGGACAGGGGGAACACCGGGGAGCTGTTTTTT.

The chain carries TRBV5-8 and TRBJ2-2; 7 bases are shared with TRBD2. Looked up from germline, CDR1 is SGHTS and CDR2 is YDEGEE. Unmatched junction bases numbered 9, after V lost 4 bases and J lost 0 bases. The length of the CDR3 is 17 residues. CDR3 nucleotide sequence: TGTGCCAGCAGCCTGTGGGAAGCGGGATCGAACACCGGGGAGCTGTTTTTT. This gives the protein CASSLWEAGSNTGELFF.

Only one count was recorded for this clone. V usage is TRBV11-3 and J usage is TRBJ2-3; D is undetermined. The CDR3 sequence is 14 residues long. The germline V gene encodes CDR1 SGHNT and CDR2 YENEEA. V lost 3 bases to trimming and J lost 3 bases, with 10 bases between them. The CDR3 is CASSLGSWTDTQYF. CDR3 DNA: TGTGCCAGCAGCTTGGGCAGTTGGACAGATACGCAGTATTTT.

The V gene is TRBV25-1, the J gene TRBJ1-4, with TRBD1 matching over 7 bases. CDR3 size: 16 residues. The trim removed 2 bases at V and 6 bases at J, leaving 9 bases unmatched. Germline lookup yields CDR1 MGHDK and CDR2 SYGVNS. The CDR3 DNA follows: TGTGCCAGCAGTGAACTAGCGGGACAGCAGCATGAAAAACTGTTTTTT. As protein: CASSELAGQQHEKLFF.

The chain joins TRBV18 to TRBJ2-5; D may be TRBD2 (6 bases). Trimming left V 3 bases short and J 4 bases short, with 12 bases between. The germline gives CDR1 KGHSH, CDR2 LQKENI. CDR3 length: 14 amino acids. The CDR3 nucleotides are TGTGCCAGCTCACCGGGACTCGGTCCAGAGACCCAGTACTTC. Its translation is CASSPGLGPETQYF. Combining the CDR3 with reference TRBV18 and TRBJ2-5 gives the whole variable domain NAGVMQNPRHLVRRRGQEARLRCSPMKGHSHVYWYRQLPEEGLKFMVYLQKENIIDESGMPKERFSAEFPKEGPSILRIQQVVRGDSAAYFCASSPGLGPETQYFGPGTRLLVL.

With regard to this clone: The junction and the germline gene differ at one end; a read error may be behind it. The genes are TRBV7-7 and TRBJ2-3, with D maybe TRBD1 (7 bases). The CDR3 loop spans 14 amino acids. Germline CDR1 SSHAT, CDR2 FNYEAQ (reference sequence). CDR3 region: CASSQDRDSDTQYF. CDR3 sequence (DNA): TGTGCTAGCAGCCAAGACAGGGACTCAGATACGCAGTATTTT. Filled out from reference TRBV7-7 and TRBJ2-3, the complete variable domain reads GAGVSQSPRYKVTKRGQDVTLRCDPISSHATLYWYQQALGQGPEFLTYFNYEAQPDKSGLPSDRFSAERPEGSISTLTIQRTEQRDSAMYRCASSQDRDSDTQYFGPGTRLTVL.

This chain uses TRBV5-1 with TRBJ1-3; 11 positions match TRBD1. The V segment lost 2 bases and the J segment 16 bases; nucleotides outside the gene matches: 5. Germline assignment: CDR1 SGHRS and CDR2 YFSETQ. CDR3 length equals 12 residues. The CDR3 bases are TGCGCCAGCAGCTTAGGACAGGGGGCGATCTATTTT. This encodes CASSLGQGAIYF.

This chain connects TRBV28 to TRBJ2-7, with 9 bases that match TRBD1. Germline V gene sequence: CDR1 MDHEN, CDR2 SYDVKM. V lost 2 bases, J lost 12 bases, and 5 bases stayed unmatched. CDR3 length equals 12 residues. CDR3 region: CASSLTGGVRYF. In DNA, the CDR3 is TGTGCCAGCAGTTTAACAGGGGGCGTTCGGTACTTC.

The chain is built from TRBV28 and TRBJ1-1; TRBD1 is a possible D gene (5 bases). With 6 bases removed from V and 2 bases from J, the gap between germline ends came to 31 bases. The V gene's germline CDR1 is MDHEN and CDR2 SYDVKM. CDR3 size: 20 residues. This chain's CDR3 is CASRILKTPGRLLGNTEAFF. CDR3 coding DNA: TGTGCCAGCAGGATCCTAAAAACCCCAGGGAGGCTGCTTGGAAACACTGAAGCTTTCTTT.

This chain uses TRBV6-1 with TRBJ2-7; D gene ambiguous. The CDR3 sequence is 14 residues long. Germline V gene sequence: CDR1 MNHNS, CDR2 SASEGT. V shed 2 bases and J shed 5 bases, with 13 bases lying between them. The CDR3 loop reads CASSEFWQVNEQYV. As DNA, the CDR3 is TGTGCCAGCAGTGAATTCTGGCAGGTCAACGAGCAGTACGTC.